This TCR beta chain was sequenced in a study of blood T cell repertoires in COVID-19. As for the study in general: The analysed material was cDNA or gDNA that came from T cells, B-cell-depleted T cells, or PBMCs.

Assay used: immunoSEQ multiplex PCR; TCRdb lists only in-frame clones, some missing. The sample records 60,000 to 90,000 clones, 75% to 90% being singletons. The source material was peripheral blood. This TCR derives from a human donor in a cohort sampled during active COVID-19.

CDR3 bases: TGCGCCAGCAGCCAAGATGCCCCGGGTTTGAACATTCAGTACTTC. It specifies CASSQDAPGLNIQYF. The chain has TRBV4-3 and TRBJ2-4; D unresolved. Germline CDR1 reads LGHNA; CDR2 reads YSLEER. Trimming removed 0 bases at V and 7 bases at J, with 13 bases between. The CDR3 sequence is 15 residues long.